Presented here are 9 T cell receptor beta chains from one specimen sequenced in a study of T cell repertoires in cytomegalovirus infection. MiXCR, applied by TCRdb to the reads, yields one record per CDR3 protein. This table has around 490,000 distinct CDR3 sequences, about 26% appearing once. The sequenced sample was PBMCs. The receptor set was obtained from a human donor in good health (CMV status not recorded). Some clones in this sample may be carry-over from other donors' samples.

This clonotype has just a few counts. V and J are TRBV29-1 and TRBJ1-2, with 10 bases identical to TRBD1. Germline CDR1 is SQVTM and CDR2 is ANQGSEA. With V trimmed by 3 bases and J by 3 bases, 13 bases remained unmatched. The CDR3 is made up of 17 amino acids. The CDR3 bases are TGCAGCGTTGACGCCGGGACAGGGGTTCGCCTGGACTATGGCTACACCTTC. It specifies CSVDAGTGVRLDYGYTF.

This clonotype was observed a few times. The V call is TRBV10-3, the J call TRBJ1-1; no clear D. In germline, CDR1 is ENHRY, CDR2 SYGVKD. Trimming pared 7 bases from V and 1 base from J, leaving 10 bases between. This CDR3 has 13 amino acids. The CDR3 spells CAITYGGNTEAFF. CDR3 DNA sequence: TGTGCCATCACGTACGGTGGGAACACTGAAGCTTTCTTT.

The chain couples TRBV12-3 or TRBV12-4 to TRBJ1-1; D is ambiguous. V dropped 5 bases and J dropped 6 bases, with 13 bases sitting between them. The CDR3 contains 13 residues. The CDR3 loop reads CASSPFAEAEAFF. CDR3 in DNA: TGTGCCAGCAGTCCCTTTGCGGAGGCTGAAGCTTTCTTT.

The chain is built from TRBV19 and TRBJ2-3; 7 bases are shared with TRBD2. From germline, CDR1 is LNHDA and CDR2 SQIVND (reference sequence). The V and J ends lost 11 bases and 0 bases, in that order; junction bases with no gene match: 5. This CDR3 spans 13 amino acids. CDR3 sequence: CAGGDRSTDTQYF. CDR3 coding DNA: TGTGCCGGGGGGGACCGAAGCACAGATACGCAGTATTTT.

V and J are TRBV2 and TRBJ1-5, with D uncertain. Trimming left V 1 base short and J 7 bases short, with 11 bases between. The CDR3 length is 14 residues. The germline V gene encodes CDR1 SNHLY and CDR2 FYNNEI. The CDR3 coding sequence is TGTGCCAGCAGTGAAGGGGTTGAGGAGCAGCCCCAGCATTTT. This translates into CASSEGVEEQPQHF.

The table lists this clonotype with a few counts. The rearrangement links TRBV5-7 to TRBJ2-7, with D maybe TRBD2 (5 bases). TRBV5-7 is reported as an ORF; its role is uncertain. CDR3 length: 15 amino acids. V lost 1 base and J lost 1, with 12 bases in between. The DNA of the CDR3 is TGTGCCAGCAGCTTGTTCTTCCGGGGATCCTACGAGCAGTACGTC. Its translation: CASSLFFRGSYEQYV.

The V call is TRBV18, the J call TRBJ1-6, with 7 bases that match TRBD1. The CDR3 is made up of 18 amino acids. Germline assignment: CDR1 KGHSH and CDR2 LQKENI. Germline trimming cut 1 base from V and 0 bases from J; bases unmatched to any gene: 6. DNA for the CDR3: TGTGCCAGCTCACCACTGGAAGGGGGCTCCTCCTATAATTCACCCCTCCACTTT. Translated: CASSPLEGGSSYNSPLHF.

The table lists this clonotype with many counts. The CDR3 nucleotides are TGTGCCAGCAGCCCCACGTCTTACAATGAGCAGTTCTTC. Protein sequence: CASSPTSYNEQFF. The V and J genes are TRBV7-2 and TRBJ2-1; unclear D gene. CDR1 SGHTA and CDR2 FQGNSA come from the germline V gene. V gave up 5 bases and J gave up 4 bases, with 9 bases separating them. CDR3 length: 13 residues.

This clonotype has just a few counts. The rearrangement uses TRBV12-3 or TRBV12-4 and TRBJ1-2, with unresolved D. Trimming stripped 6 bases from V and 9 bases from J, with 14 bases between. CDR3 length: 12 residues. The CDR3 loop reads CASRETGRSYTF. The CDR3 nucleotides are TGTGCCAGCAGAGAGACGGGAAGGAGCTACACCTTC.